These 27 T cell receptor beta chains share one sample of origin, sequenced in a study of graft-versus-host responses after intestinal transplantation. Profiled with immunoSEQ multiplex PCR; TCRdb holds only in-frame clones, not every one. This sample has about 89,000 clones, with more than 90% found just once. Their antigens are not known. Sequenced material: unstimulated CD4+ T cells sorted from spleen or lymph node cells, taken before intestinal transplant. These receptors were collected from a human donor who received an intestinal transplant.

The V gene is TRBV2, the J gene TRBJ2-3; 8 bases line up with TRBD2. V lost 8 bases, J lost 2 bases, and 9 bases stayed unmatched. The CDR3 consists of 15 residues. Germline V CDR1 and CDR2: SNHLY, FYNNEI. Here the CDR3 reads CASSSGRVPTDTQYF. CDR3 bases: TGTGCCAGCTCCAGCGGGAGAGTCCCCACAGATACGCAGTATTTT.

The gene calls are TRBV5-5 and TRBJ2-7; 10 bases line up with TRBD1. The CDR3 contains 15 residues. J was trimmed by 3 bases and V by 4 bases; bases with no gene match: 7. Germline assignment: CDR1 SGHKS and CDR2 YYEKEE (reference sequence). CDR3 bases: TGTGCCAGCAGCATCCGAGGACAGGGGGTCTACGAGCAGTACTTC. Its translation: CASSIRGQGVYEQYF. Supplemented by reference TRBV5-5 and TRBJ2-7, the full variable domain reads DAGVTQSPTHLIKTRGQQVTLRCSPISGHKSVSWYQQVLGQGPQFIFQYYEKEERGRGNFPDRFSARQFPNYSSELNVNALLLGDSALYLCASSIRGQGVYEQYFGPGTRLTVT.

The chain uses TRBV6-6 and TRBJ1-5; 8 bases are shared with TRBD1. This CDR3 region has 14 residues. Per the germline V gene, CDR1 is MNHNY and CDR2 is SVGAGI (reference sequence). The V gene end was trimmed by 8 bases and the J gene end by 4 bases; junction bases not matched to a gene: 7. Here the CDR3 reads CASYTGQGNQPQHF. The DNA of the CDR3 is TGTGCCAGCTATACAGGACAGGGTAATCAGCCCCAGCATTTT.

The chain employs TRBV28 and TRBJ2-7, with 12 positions matching TRBD2. The CDR3 is 20 amino acids. Unmatched junction bases numbered 20, after V lost 5 bases and J lost 3 bases. CDR1 and CDR2 from the germline V gene are MDHEN and SYDVKM. Written as DNA, the CDR3 is TGTGCCAGCAGTCCATCACGAAACACAAAAGGACTAGCGGGAAGCTACGAGCAGTACTTC. Its protein is CASSPSRNTKGLAGSYEQYF.

The V and J genes are TRBV10-3 and TRBJ2-1, with 12 bases that match TRBD2. The V gene end was trimmed by 6 bases and the J gene end by 4 bases; junction bases not matched to a gene: 1. In germline, CDR1 is ENHRY, CDR2 SYGVKD. The CDR3 has 14 amino acids. The CDR3 protein is CAIRTSGRYNEQFF. The CDR3 DNA reads as TGTGCCATCAGGACTAGCGGGAGATACAATGAGCAGTTCTTC.

The rearrangement links TRBV9 to TRBJ1-1; D call uncertain. This CDR3 is 14 amino acids long. The germline V and J ends were trimmed by 3 bases and 1 base, with 10 bases remaining between them. Germline CDR1 and CDR2: SGDLS and YYNGEE. CDR3 DNA: TGTGCCAGCAGCGCCAGGCGGTCGAACACTGAAGCTTTCTTT. This codes for CASSARRSNTEAFF.

The CDR3 DNA follows: TGTGCCAGCAGTCCCTCACACGGGATTGAAGCTTTCTTT. Translation: CASSPSHGIEAFF. V gene TRBV28 combines with J gene TRBJ1-1, with no clear D. The CDR3 has 13 residues. Germline V lookup: CDR1 MDHEN, CDR2 SYDVKM. Between the trimmed V and J ends, which lost 5 bases and 7 bases, there was a span of 14 bases.

V is TRBV6-1 and J is TRBJ1-1; D gene ambiguous. The V end was cut by 6 bases, the J end by 2 bases, with 13 bases between. This CDR3 spans 14 amino acids. Germline V lookup: CDR1 MNHNS, CDR2 SASEGT. Here the CDR3 DNA reads TGTGCCAGCAGCCGAGTGGGAAGTAACACTGAAGCTTTCTTT. Its protein is CASSRVGSNTEAFF.

The chain couples TRBV28 to TRBJ1-1; D is possibly TRBD1 (5 bases). The CDR3 is made up of 12 amino acids. The germline V gene encodes CDR1 MDHEN and CDR2 SYDVKM. V lost 3 bases to trimming and J lost 11 bases, with 13 bases between them. CDR3 DNA sequence: TGTGCCAGCAGTTTCGCAGGAGGGGTCGCTTTCTTT. It yields the protein CASSFAGGVAFF.

The V call is TRBV27, the J call TRBJ2-1, with 9 bases matching TRBD2. There are 13 residues in the CDR3. CDR1 and CDR2 from the germline V gene are MNHEY and SMNVEV (reference sequence). Trimming took 6 bases from V and 7 from J; bases not matched to a gene: 4. In DNA form, the CDR3 reads TGTGCCAGCAGAGGGGCGGGAGGGAATGAGCAGTTCTTC. Translated: CASRGAGGNEQFF.

The rearrangement uses TRBV11-2 and TRBJ2-1, with 9 bases aligning to TRBD1. This CDR3 has 17 residues. The V gene's germline CDR1 is SGHAT and CDR2 FQNNGV. Trimming cost V 3 bases and J 12 bases; bases outside gene matches: 18. Here the CDR3 reads CASSLVPGQGQSSRQFF. CDR3 bases: TGTGCCAGCAGCTTGGTCCCGGGACAGGGACAATCGAGTCGGCAGTTCTTC.

V gene TRBV19 combines with J gene TRBJ2-1; 11 positions agree with TRBD2. V lost 5 bases, J lost 0 bases, and 12 bases stayed unmatched. CDR1 LNHDA and CDR2 SQIVND come from the germline V gene (reference sequence). CDR3 length: 19 residues. CDR3 protein: CASSLFPGLAVSSYNEQFF. The CDR3 DNA reads as TGTGCCAGTAGTCTTTTCCCGGGACTAGCGGTAAGCTCCTACAATGAGCAGTTCTTC.

V gene TRBV7-6 combines with J gene TRBJ1-1, with D maybe TRBD1 (5 bases). The CDR3 has 15 residues. The germline V gene encodes CDR1 SGHVS and CDR2 FNYEAQ. Trimming left V 0 bases short and J 1 base short, with 9 bases between. The CDR3 loop is CASSLASGGNTEAFF. CDR3 nucleotides: TGTGCCAGCAGCTTAGCGAGTGGGGGGAACACTGAAGCTTTCTTT.

V and J are TRBV11-2 and TRBJ1-2; TRBD1 agrees at 8 bases. The CDR3 runs to 14 residues. Germline V gene data show CDR1 as SGHAT and CDR2 as FQNNGV. The junction had 4 bases not matched to a gene; V was cut back by 3 bases and J by 4 bases. The CDR3 spells CASSFLTGAYGYTF. The CDR3 DNA reads as TGTGCCAGCAGCTTCCTGACAGGGGCCTATGGCTACACCTTC. Filled out from reference TRBV11-2 and TRBJ1-2, the complete variable domain reads EAGVAQSPRYKIIEKRQSVAFWCNPISGHATLYWYQQILGQGPKLLIQFQNNGVVDDSQLPKDRFSAERLKGVDSTLKIQPAKLEDSAVYLCASSFLTGAYGYTFGSGTRLTVV.

The CDR3 DNA sequence: TGTGCCAGCTCACCACAGGGACGGGATCAGCCCCAGCATTTT. The encoded protein is CASSPQGRDQPQHF. The rearrangement links TRBV18 to TRBJ1-5; possibly TRBD1 for D (5 bases). The CDR3 totals 14 residues. Germline CDR1 and CDR2: KGHSH and LQKENI. Trimming removed 1 base from V and 5 bases from J, with 9 bases in between.

This chain's CDR3 is CASSPDRVSAMNTEAFF. The CDR3 nucleotides read TGTGCCAGCAGTCCGGACAGGGTTTCAGCTATGAACACTGAAGCTTTCTTT. V usage is TRBV5-4 and J usage is TRBJ1-1; 8 bases match TRBD1. The trim removed 5 bases at V and 0 bases at J, leaving 12 bases unmatched. Per germline, CDR1 SGHNT and CDR2 YYREEE (reference sequence). The CDR3 consists of 17 residues.

The chain employs TRBV18 and TRBJ1-5; D gene uncertain. CDR1 and CDR2 from the germline V gene are KGHSH and LQKENI. This CDR3 is built from 13 residues. V gave up 3 bases and J gave up 1 base, with 4 bases separating them. Written as DNA, the CDR3 is TGTGCCAGCTCACCCCAAAGCAATCAGCCCCAGCATTTT. It specifies CASSPQSNQPQHF.

The J gene is TRBJ2-1, the V gene TRBV12-5; TRBD1 agrees at 8 bases. The CDR3 loop spans 18 amino acids. Per the germline V gene, CDR1 is LGHNT and CDR2 is FRNRAP. The J segment lost 2 bases and the V segment lost 0 bases, leaving 9 bases of the junction unmatched. CDR3 protein: CASGLVPLGQDTYNEQFF. CDR3 nucleotides: TGTGCTAGTGGTTTGGTCCCCCTGGGACAGGATACCTACAATGAGCAGTTCTTC.

V usage is TRBV5-4 and J usage is TRBJ2-3, with TRBD2 matching 11 bases. V gave up 2 bases and J gave up 0 bases; unmatched junction bases: 2. CDR3 length: 16 residues. Germline assignment: CDR1 SGHNT and CDR2 YYREEE (reference sequence). CDR3 sequence: CASSLGTSGSTDTQYF. CDR3 in DNA: TGTGCCAGCAGCTTAGGGACTAGCGGAAGCACAGATACGCAGTATTTT.

The chain links TRBV7-2 to TRBJ2-7; 7 nucleotides line up with TRBD1. With V trimmed by 0 bases and J by 2 bases, 13 bases remained unmatched. Germline CDR1 is SGHTA and CDR2 is FQGNSA. CDR3 length: 18 residues. Here the CDR3 reads CASSLARFRRGTAYEQYF. Written as DNA, the CDR3 is TGTGCCAGCAGCTTAGCTAGATTTCGGCGTGGGACAGCCTACGAGCAGTACTTC. Together with reference TRBV7-2 and TRBJ2-7, the CDR3 gives the full variable domain: GAGVSQSPSNKVTEKGKDVELRCDPISGHTALYWYRQSLGQGLEFLIYFQGNSAPDKSGLPSDRFSAERTGGSVSTLTIQRTQQEDSAVYLCASSLARFRRGTAYEQYFGPGTRLTVT.

The chain joins TRBV18 to TRBJ1-1, with 9 bases fitting TRBD1. The V and J ends lost 2 bases and 0 bases, in that order; junction bases with no gene match: 10. CDR1 is KGHSH, CDR2 LQKENI, per germline. The CDR3 loop spans 18 amino acids. The CDR3 nucleotides read TGTGCCAGCTCACCAACACAAAGGACAGGGGCAGTGAACACTGAAGCTTTCTTT. Its protein product is CASSPTQRTGAVNTEAFF.

The chain is built from TRBV5-1 and TRBJ1-2, with 8 bases matching TRBD1. The CDR3 spans 15 residues. The germline V gene encodes CDR1 SGHRS and CDR2 YFSETQ. V dropped 4 bases and J dropped 4; count of bases not matched to a gene: 9. CDR3 region: CASSLTGDPSYGYTF. The DNA for the CDR3 is TGCGCCAGCAGCCTGACAGGGGATCCAAGCTATGGCTACACCTTC.

V usage is TRBV11-2 and J usage is TRBJ2-7; D not resolved. The germline V and J ends were trimmed by 5 bases and 1 base, with 21 bases remaining between them. The CDR3 contains 17 residues. CDR1 is SGHAT, CDR2 FQNNGV, per germline. The DNA of the CDR3 is TGTGCCAGCAGCCGATTCCTCCGCCGTTCCACTTCCTACGAGCAGTACTTC. It is translated as CASSRFLRRSTSYEQYF.

The chain couples TRBV27 to TRBJ2-5; 13 nucleotides match TRBD2. The J call could be wrong; TRBJ2-7 is a better fit for the DNA end. The CDR3 length is 19 residues. Germline V gene data show CDR1 as MNHEY and CDR2 as SMNVEV (reference sequence). The CDR3 loop reads CASSLVTPGLAGAPREQYF. In DNA, the CDR3 is TGTGCCAGCAGTCTCGTCACACCCGGACTAGCGGGGGCTCCGCGCGAGCAGTACTTC.

This chain connects TRBV9 to TRBJ2-3; maybe TRBD2 (6 bases). This CDR3 contains 16 residues. V lost 3 bases to trimming and J lost 4 bases, with 18 bases between them. Germline V gene sequence: CDR1 SGDLS, CDR2 YYNGEE. CDR3 sequence: CASSEEVGGDPDTQYF. CDR3 sequence (DNA): TGTGCCAGCAGCGAGGAGGTGGGGGGAGACCCAGATACGCAGTATTTT.

A word on this clone: The same CDR3 can be traced to other DNA sequences in this sample. Written as DNA, the CDR3 is TGTGCCAGCTCACCGGGCCCTAGCACAGATACGCAGTATTTT. Translated: CASSPGPSTDTQYF. The chain links TRBV18 to TRBJ2-3; D unclear. The germline V and J ends were trimmed by 3 bases and 0 bases, with 7 bases remaining between them. CDR3 length equals 14 residues. The V gene's germline CDR1 is KGHSH and CDR2 LQKENI.

V is TRBV6-5 and J is TRBJ1-5, with unresolved D. V was cut by 5 bases and J by 6 bases, with 11 bases left in between. The CDR3 extends over 13 amino acids. The germline V gene has CDR1 MNHEY and CDR2 SVGAGI. CDR3 sequence: CASSEASIQPQHF. CDR3 in DNA: TGTGCCAGCAGTGAAGCGTCGATTCAGCCCCAGCATTTT.